A single sample is the source of the 27 T cell receptor beta chains below, sequenced in a study of T-cell memory formation after mild COVID-19. TCRdb reanalysed the 5' RACE reads using MiXCR and keeps one entry per CDR3 protein. The profile shows 450,000 to 650,000 distinct CDR3 sequences, more than 15% of them singletons. The sequencing input was PBMCs or a T cell subset sorted from them (not recorded which). The receptors stem from an adult woman who had mild COVID-19 (a few samples of this study predate the infection). Cell type and time point are not known.

This chain links TRBV5-1 with TRBJ2-7; D is uncertain. CDR3 length: 13 amino acids. V dropped 4 bases and J dropped 4 bases, with 12 bases sitting between them. Germline V lookup: CDR1 SGHRS, CDR2 YFSETQ. The CDR3 DNA reads TGCGCCAGCAGCAAGGACGCACTGTACGAGCAGTACTTC. Its translation is CASSKDALYEQYF.

The V gene is TRBV27, the J gene TRBJ2-3; perhaps TRBD1 as D (5 bases). The V end lost 2 bases, the J end lost 4 bases, and 22 bases lay between the germline ends. Germline CDR1 MNHEY, CDR2 SMNVEV (reference sequence). This CDR3 contains 18 residues. CDR3 sequence: CASSLMKSWKGSADTQYF. Written as DNA, the CDR3 is TGTGCCAGCAGTTTAATGAAGTCGTGGAAGGGGTCGGCAGATACGCAGTATTTT.

The chain couples TRBV20-1 to TRBJ2-3; 12 bases align to TRBD2. The junction had 12 bases not matched to a gene; V was cut back by 3 bases and J by 2 bases. Germline CDR1 DFQATT, CDR2 SNEGSKA (reference sequence). The CDR3 sequence is 18 residues long. The CDR3 reads CSARSYLAGGRITDTQYF. CDR3 sequence (DNA): TGCAGTGCTAGGAGTTATCTAGCGGGGGGGCGGATCACAGATACGCAGTATTTT.

The rearrangement links TRBV18 to TRBJ2-6; D gene ambiguous. Germline V gene lookup returns CDR1 KGHSH and CDR2 LQKENI. The CDR3 has 16 residues. Between the trimmed V and J ends, which lost 3 bases and 0 bases, there was a span of 9 bases. Written as DNA, the CDR3 is TGTGCCAGCTCACCCCTCACCAGCTCTGGGGCCAACGTCCTGACTTTC. Its translation: CASSPLTSSGANVLTF.

The table lists this clonotype with a few counts. The chain uses TRBV5-1 and TRBJ1-1; the match to TRBD1 covers 10 bases. The CDR3 is 13 residues long. Germline lookup yields CDR1 SGHRS and CDR2 YFSETQ. V dropped 7 bases and J dropped 5; count of bases not matched to a gene: 5. The CDR3 reads CASRDRGGTEAFF. Written as DNA, the CDR3 is TGCGCCAGCCGGGACAGGGGAGGAACTGAAGCTTTCTTT.

This clonotype was detected a few times. V usage is TRBV6-5 and J usage is TRBJ1-2, with TRBD1 identical over 8 bases. Germline V lookup: CDR1 MNHEY, CDR2 SVGAGI. Unmatched junction bases numbered 15, after V lost 3 bases and J lost 6 bases. This CDR3 contains 17 residues. The CDR3 sequence: CASSYNPRTGPNHGYTF. CDR3 nucleotides: TGTGCCAGCAGTTATAATCCTAGGACAGGGCCGAATCATGGCTACACCTTC.

The chain employs TRBV29-1 and TRBJ2-7, with D maybe TRBD1 (5 bases). CDR3 size: 13 residues. The V gene's germline CDR1 is SQVTM and CDR2 ANQGSEA. V was cut by 4 bases and J by 7 bases, with 17 bases left in between. This chain's CDR3 is CSVATQGRGEQYF. The CDR3 nucleotides are TGCAGCGTTGCTACCCAGGGTCGAGGAGAGCAGTACTTC.

The table lists this clonotype with a few counts. The gene calls are TRBV7-3 and TRBJ2-7, with TRBD2 matching 9 bases. The V and J ends lost 2 bases and 4 bases, in that order; junction bases with no gene match: 6. The germline V gene has CDR1 SGHTA and CDR2 FQGTGA. There are 15 residues in the CDR3. CDR3 sequence reads: CASSLLAGAQYEQYF. The DNA of the CDR3 is TGTGCCAGCAGCTTATTAGCGGGGGCGCAATACGAGCAGTACTTC. The full variable domain, with the rest looked up from reference TRBV7-3 and TRBJ2-7, is GAGVSQTPSNKVTEKGKYVELRCDPISGHTALYWYRQSLGQGPEFLIYFQGTGAADDSGLPNDRFFAVRPEGSVSTLKIQRTERGDSAVYLCASSLLAGAQYEQYFGPGTRLTVT.

This clonotype was recorded a few times. The V and J genes are TRBV11-2 and TRBJ2-1; D gene uncertain. Germline V lookup: CDR1 SGHAT, CDR2 FQNNGV. This CDR3 has 16 residues. Deletions cut 1 base from V and 3 bases from J, with 13 bases between. In DNA, the CDR3 is TGTGCCAGCAGCTTAGGGGTTCTGATTTTCTACAATGAGCAGTTCTTC. Translation gives CASSLGVLIFYNEQFF.

The chain couples TRBV3-1 to TRBJ2-7, with a possible D match to TRBD2 (6 bases). The V gene lost 0 bases and the J gene lost 5 bases, with 14 bases spanning the gap. The CDR3 totals 15 residues. The germline gives CDR1 LGHDT, CDR2 YNNKEL (reference sequence). The CDR3 protein is CASSQDQVGGNEQYF. CDR3 nucleotide sequence: TGTGCCAGCAGCCAAGATCAAGTGGGAGGAAACGAGCAGTACTTC.

The chain couples TRBV7-8 to TRBJ2-1; 7 bases are a match to TRBD2. J was trimmed by 2 bases and V by 3 bases; bases with no gene match: 4. Germline CDR1 is SGHVS and CDR2 is FQNEAQ. The CDR3 contains 15 residues. The chain's CDR3 is CASSFSGATYNEQFF. The CDR3 DNA reads TGTGCCAGCAGCTTCAGCGGGGCGACCTACAATGAGCAGTTCTTC.

CDR3 in DNA: TGTGCCAGCAGCCCGGGGGTCCAGTCCACAGATACGCAGTATTTT. Translated: CASSPGVQSTDTQYF. V is TRBV7-9 and J is TRBJ2-3, with D perhaps matching TRBD2 (6 bases). V was cut by 5 bases and J by 2 bases, with 14 bases left in between. Germline CDR1 reads SEHNR; CDR2 reads FQNEAQ (reference sequence). This CDR3 has 15 residues. The full variable domain, with the rest looked up from reference TRBV7-9 and TRBJ2-3, is DTGVSQNPRHKITKRGQNVTFRCDPISEHNRLYWYRQTLGQGPEFLTYFQNEAQLEKSRLLSDRFSAERPKGSFSTLEIQRTEQGDSAMYLCASSPGVQSTDTQYFGPGTRLTVL.

This clonotype was recorded a few times. This chain uses TRBV12-3 or TRBV12-4 with TRBJ2-7; D uncertain. The CDR3 loop spans 13 amino acids. Trimming took off 3 bases at V and 2 bases at J, with 8 bases between the two ends. CDR3 in amino acids: CASSFQETYEQYF. The CDR3 coding sequence is TGTGCCAGCAGTTTTCAGGAAACCTACGAGCAGTACTTC.

This chain uses TRBV11-2 with TRBJ2-1, with 12 bases identical to TRBD2. The trim removed 4 bases at V and 4 bases at J, leaving 11 bases unmatched. CDR3 length: 18 residues. The germline V gene encodes CDR1 SGHAT and CDR2 FQNNGV. The CDR3: CASSSTSGGAHGYNEQFF. The CDR3 DNA sequence: TGTGCCAGCAGCTCGACTAGCGGGGGTGCCCATGGATACAATGAGCAGTTCTTC.

This clonotype was picked up one time. The J gene is TRBJ2-1, the V gene TRBV9; 10 bases fit TRBD1. The CDR3 is made up of 18 amino acids. V was pared by 3 bases and J by 8 bases, with 17 bases of the junction left unmatched. In germline, CDR1 is SGDLS, CDR2 YYNGEE. CDR3 loop: CASSEAGQGSNETHEQFF. CDR3 sequence (DNA): TGTGCCAGCAGCGAAGCGGGACAGGGGTCCAACGAAACCCATGAGCAGTTCTTC.

This chain uses TRBV12-3 or TRBV12-4 with TRBJ1-6, with 7 nucleotides matching TRBD1. The length of the CDR3 is 14 residues. V dropped 3 bases and J dropped 13; count of bases not matched to a gene: 9. CDR3 nucleotides: TGTGCCAGCAGTTTGACGGGACAGAGCATTCCCCTCCACTTT. Protein product: CASSLTGQSIPLHF.

The chain is built from TRBV24-1 and TRBJ2-5; D remains unclear. Per germline, CDR1 KGHDR and CDR2 SFDVKD. This CDR3 is built from 12 residues. The V gene lost 5 bases and the J gene lost 4 bases, with 7 bases spanning the gap. CDR3 residues: CATSGGTETQYF. The CDR3 DNA reads TGTGCCACCAGTGGGGGAACAGAGACCCAGTACTTC.

This clonotype has just a few counts. The chain uses TRBV9 and TRBJ1-2; 8 bases map to TRBD1. The CDR3 is 18 residues long. Germline V CDR1 and CDR2: SGDLS, YYNGEE. The V segment lost 3 bases and the J segment 0 bases; nucleotides outside the gene matches: 13. Here the CDR3 reads CASSGAGTGPVPNYGYTF. CDR3 sequence (DNA): TGTGCCAGCAGCGGTGCCGGGACAGGACCCGTCCCTAACTATGGCTACACCTTC.

The rearrangement links TRBV23-1 to TRBJ2-7, with D tentatively TRBD1 or TRBD2 (5 bases each). TRBV23-1 is identified as an open reading frame with a role that is uncertain. Trimming stripped 7 bases from V and 5 bases from J, with 18 bases between. This CDR3 spans 14 amino acids. CDR3 sequence reads: CASKRDLRGHEQYF. The CDR3 nucleotides are TGCGCCAGCAAACGGGACCTTCGGGGCCACGAGCAGTACTTC.

V is TRBV5-1 and J is TRBJ1-1, with TRBD1 identical over 7 bases. The CDR3 runs 15 residues. Germline assignment: CDR1 SGHRS and CDR2 YFSETQ. V gave up 4 bases and J gave up 4 bases; unmatched junction bases: 10. CDR3 in DNA: TGCGCCAGCAGCCCGGACAGGAAGGATGGCACTGAAGCTTTCTTT. Protein sequence: CASSPDRKDGTEAFF.

This chain joins TRBV11-2 and TRBJ2-2; D may be TRBD1 (6 bases). CDR3 size: 16 residues. Trimming took 3 bases from V and 3 from J, leaving 14 bases between them. Germline CDR1 SGHAT, CDR2 FQNNGV. The CDR3 spells CASSLGTLPYTGELFF. The CDR3 bases are TGTGCCAGCAGCTTGGGGACACTACCTTACACCGGGGAGCTGTTTTTT.

V gene TRBV7-8 combines with J gene TRBJ2-7; TRBD2 aligns across 7 bases. V shed 4 bases and J 3 bases; nucleotides not matched to a gene: 15. This CDR3 is built from 17 residues. The V gene's germline CDR1 is SGHVS and CDR2 FQNEAQ. The CDR3 DNA reads TGTGCCAGCAGCTCTAGCTTGGTGGGAGGGACCTTCTACGAGCAGTACTTC. It translates to CASSSSLVGGTFYEQYF.

This clonotype was counted only a few times. The CDR3 nucleotides read TGCGCCAGCAGCGAGGAGACAGGGGGCGCGGAGACCCAGTACTTC. It encodes CASSEETGGAETQYF. This chain links TRBV4-1 with TRBJ2-5, with TRBD1 identical over 10 bases. With 5 bases clipped from V and 5 bases from J, the junction kept 8 bases outside the gene matches. In germline, CDR1 is MGHRA, CDR2 YSYEKL. The CDR3 is 15 amino acids.

This chain uses TRBV12-3 or TRBV12-4 with TRBJ2-7; D remains ambiguous. V lost 5 bases and J lost 7, with 9 bases in between. This CDR3 is 11 amino acids long. The CDR3 spells CASSPAKEQYF. CDR3 DNA sequence: TGTGCCAGCAGTCCAGCCAAAGAGCAGTACTTC.

This chain uses TRBV14 with TRBJ2-1; 7 bases line up with TRBD2. Per the germline V gene, CDR1 is SGHDN and CDR2 is FVKESK. Trimming at V came to 1 base and at J to 9 bases, leaving 9 bases not matched to a gene. This CDR3 comprises 15 residues. The DNA of the CDR3 is TGTGCCAGCAGCCAAGTGGCCGGGAGGACGCTTGAGCAGTTCTTC. Translated, it gives CASSQVAGRTLEQFF.

The V call is TRBV19, the J call TRBJ2-7; tentatively, D is TRBD1 (5 bases). Germline CDR1 and CDR2: LNHDA and SQIVND (reference sequence). The CDR3 covers 13 residues. Trimming left V 5 bases short and J 5 bases short, with 13 bases between. In DNA form, the CDR3 reads TGTGCCAGTAGTGCCTCAGGGTCCCACGAGCAGTACTTC. It codes for CASSASGSHEQYF.

The J gene is TRBJ2-1, the V gene TRBV24-1; 12 bases align to TRBD2. Losses at the gene ends were 5 bases for V and 10 bases for J; bases not matched to a gene: 8. CDR3 length: 15 amino acids. Germline lookup yields CDR1 KGHDR and CDR2 SFDVKD. Here the CDR3 reads CATSVRTSGIGEQFF. The CDR3 coding sequence is TGTGCCACCAGTGTTAGGACTAGCGGGATCGGGGAGCAGTTCTTC.